There are a few counts of the clone carrying this T cell receptor (beta chain). These data belong to a study of tumor-infiltrating lymphocytes in primary liver carcinoma. About the research overall: Aged between 30 and 69 years, the patients were men and women.

A constant-region primer served to make TCR beta cDNA from roughly 540 ng total RNA. A slightly modified ARM-PCR protocol with three nested multiplex PCR rounds produced these TCR beta libraries. Use of TRBV1-TRBV30 forward primers with a C-beta reverse primer characterized the first two PCR rounds, which lasted 10 cycles each. TCRdb independently ran MiXCR on the multiplex PCR reads; one entry per CDR3 protein. Here the sample spans approximately 210,000 distinct CDR3 sequences, about two thirds being singletons. V dropped 2 bases and J dropped 7 bases, with 21 bases sitting between them. The CDR3 is made up of 16 amino acids. Germline V gene data show CDR1 as GTSNPN and CDR2 as SVGIG (reference sequence). The source of the blood RNA was unsorted whole blood, and germline DNA was extracted as well.

This receptor was identified in a woman aged 60-75 years with primary liver carcinoma and hepatitis B virus infection. Specimen: peripheral blood. This chain joins TRBV30 and TRBJ2-4, with unresolved D. The CDR3 protein is CAWSKQGRHNGNIQYF. CDR3 in DNA: TGTGCCTGGAGTAAACAAGGACGGCATAACGGGAACATTCAGTACTTC.